The 29 T cell receptor beta chains presented below share a single source sample, sequenced in a study of T cell responses to AZD1222 COVID-19 vaccine. Sequenced by immunoSEQ multiplex PCR; TCRdb stores in-frame clones only, minus some. The sample includes about 160,000 clones, roughly 90% of them seen just once. The sequencing here drew on peripheral blood, taken on day 0 of AZD1222 vaccination. The source of these receptors is an adult in good health.

This chain links TRBV10-3 with TRBJ1-1; D may be TRBD1 (6 bases). Germline V gives CDR1 ENHRY, CDR2 SYGVKD. The V end lost 8 bases, the J end lost 0 bases, and 13 bases lay between the germline ends. There are 14 residues in the CDR3. The CDR3: CAIARGLLNTEAFF. Here the CDR3 DNA reads TGTGCCATCGCGAGGGGGTTGTTGAACACTGAAGCTTTCTTT.

The chain is built from TRBV5-6 and TRBJ2-1; unclear D gene. Germline CDR1 is SGHDT and CDR2 is YYEEEE. The CDR3 consists of 16 residues. V was clipped by 5 bases and J by 0 bases, with 15 bases between them. This CDR3 reads CASRRMYKGSYNEQFF. CDR3 coding DNA: TGTGCCAGCAGAAGAATGTACAAGGGCTCCTACAATGAGCAGTTCTTC.

This clone was picked up one time. V and J are TRBV5-1 and TRBJ2-1, with 7 bases fitting TRBD1. V lost 0 bases and J lost 2; bases outside the gene matches: 5. The length of the CDR3 is 16 residues. Germline assignment: CDR1 SGHRS and CDR2 YFSETQ. The CDR3 coding sequence is TGCGCCAGCAGCTTGGAAGGCCAGGGGGCCTACAATGAGCAGTTCTTC. It is translated as CASSLEGQGAYNEQFF.

The J gene is TRBJ1-2, the V gene TRBV11-2; D is possibly TRBD1 (5 bases). CDR3 length: 16 amino acids. Trimming stripped 4 bases from V and 4 bases from J, with 19 bases between. The germline gives CDR1 SGHAT, CDR2 FQNNGV. The CDR3 reads CASSSSKGRAGYGYTF. For the CDR3, the DNA is TGTGCCAGCAGCTCCTCTAAGGGCAGGGCGGGCTATGGCTACACCTTC.

This clone was seen once. The chain combines TRBV15 with TRBJ2-3, with a tentative D call TRBD2 (5 bases). V was cut by 5 bases and J by 1 base, with 10 bases left in between. Per germline, CDR1 LNHNV and CDR2 YYDKDF (reference sequence). The CDR3 covers 14 residues. The CDR3 sequence is CATSAAGGTDTQYF. For the CDR3, the DNA is TGTGCCACCAGCGCCGCCGGGGGCACAGATACGCAGTATTTT.

The J gene is TRBJ1-6, the V gene TRBV11-3; 7 bases align to TRBD1. Germline values: CDR1 SGHNT, CDR2 YENEEA. J lost 5 bases, V lost 5 bases, and 3 bases had no gene match. This CDR3 comprises 14 residues. The DNA for the CDR3 is TGTGCCAGCAGCAGGACAGGAGATAATTCACCCCTCCACTTT. Its translation is CASSRTGDNSPLHF.

The V and J genes are TRBV5-1 and TRBJ2-7; 9 bases align to TRBD1. The CDR3 loop spans 13 amino acids. In germline, CDR1 is SGHRS, CDR2 YFSETQ. With 5 bases clipped from V and 1 base from J, the junction kept 1 base outside the gene matches. The CDR3 loop reads CASRTGGSYEQYF. The CDR3 region has the DNA TGCGCCAGCAGGACAGGGGGATCCTACGAGCAGTACTTC.

The chain has TRBV15 and TRBJ2-1, with unresolved D. This CDR3 contains 13 residues. Germline-derived CDR1 and CDR2 are LNHNV and YYDKDF (reference sequence). Trimming took 2 bases from V and 4 from J, leaving 6 bases between them. CDR3 amino acids: CATSRPDYNEQFF. CDR3 sequence (DNA): TGTGCCACCAGCAGACCTGATTACAATGAGCAGTTCTTC. Looking up the rest from reference TRBV15 and TRBJ2-1 gives the full variable domain: DAMVIQNPRYQVTQFGKPVTLSCSQTLNHNVMYWYQQKSSQAPKLLFHYYDKDFNNEADTPDNFQSRRPNTSFCFLDIRSPGLGDTAMYLCATSRPDYNEQFFGPGTRLTVL.

The chain combines TRBV27 with TRBJ2-7, with 7 positions matching TRBD1. With V trimmed by 5 bases and J by 1 base, 5 bases remained unmatched. The germline V gene has CDR1 MNHEY and CDR2 SMNVEV (reference sequence). The CDR3 runs to 14 residues. CDR3 in amino acids: CASSPGTASYEQYF. As DNA, the CDR3 is TGTGCCAGCAGTCCCGGGACAGCTTCCTACGAGCAGTACTTC.

The chain joins TRBV7-2 to TRBJ2-1; possible D gene TRBD1, 5 bases. Germline V gene lookup returns CDR1 SGHTA and CDR2 FQGNSA. V was shortened by 0 bases and J by 5 bases, with 11 bases between the two germline ends. This CDR3 has 15 amino acids. The chain's CDR3 is CASSLASMGHNEQFF. The DNA of the CDR3 is TGTGCCAGCAGCTTAGCGTCCATGGGGCACAATGAGCAGTTCTTC.

The chain joins TRBV24-1 to TRBJ2-1; a possible D gene is TRBD1 (6 bases). CDR3 length equals 16 residues. Germline V gene lookup returns CDR1 KGHDR and CDR2 SFDVKD. Trimming removed 0 bases from V and 6 bases from J, with 14 bases in between. The CDR3 DNA follows: TGTGCCACCAGTGATTTGGGGGCAGGGGCCGGCAATGAGCAGTTCTTC. As protein: CATSDLGAGAGNEQFF.

The gene calls are TRBV7-2 and TRBJ1-2; unclear D gene. Trimming removed 2 bases from V and 4 bases from J, with 17 bases in between. The CDR3 contains 16 residues. The V gene's germline CDR1 is SGHTA and CDR2 FQGNSA. CDR3 nucleotides: TGTGCCAGCAGCTTATCCTTTCCCCCGCTCGCCTATGGCTACACCTTC. Protein product: CASSLSFPPLAYGYTF.

A few counts support this clone. The chain is built from TRBV19 and TRBJ2-1; 8 bases line up with TRBD2. Losses at the gene ends were 3 bases for V and 9 bases for J; bases not matched to a gene: 10. Per germline, CDR1 LNHDA and CDR2 SQIVND (reference sequence). CDR3 length: 15 amino acids. The CDR3 spells CASSILGTSGLEQFF. CDR3 nucleotide sequence: TGTGCCAGTAGTATTCTCGGGACTAGTGGTCTTGAGCAGTTCTTC. Looking up the rest from reference TRBV19 and TRBJ2-1 gives the full variable domain: DGGITQSPKYLFRKEGQNVTLSCEQNLNHDAMYWYRQDPGQGLRLIYYSQIVNDFQKGDIAEGYSVSREKKESFPLTVTSAQKNPTAFYLCASSILGTSGLEQFFGPGTRLTVL.

CDR3 region: CASRSNRGSNQPQHF. CDR3 DNA sequence: TGTGCCAGCAGGAGTAACAGGGGTTCGAATCAGCCCCAGCATTTT. This rearrangement joins TRBV2 to TRBJ1-5; TRBD1 matches 7 bases. Germline lookup yields CDR1 SNHLY and CDR2 FYNNEI. The junction had 9 bases not matched to a gene; V was cut back by 6 bases and J by 4 bases. This CDR3 has 15 amino acids.

Written as DNA, the CDR3 is TGTGCCAGCAGTTACCCGGACTACGAGCAGTACTTC. This encodes CASSYPDYEQYF. The chain is built from TRBV6-2 or TRBV6-3 and TRBJ2-7; D not certain. Germline V gene data show CDR1 as MNHEY and CDR2 as SVGEGT. This CDR3 spans 12 amino acids. V dropped 2 bases and J dropped 3 bases, with 5 bases sitting between them.

The chain uses TRBV4-3 and TRBJ1-2; tentatively, D is TRBD1 (5 bases). Germline V CDR1 and CDR2: LGHNA, YSLEER. Trimming removed 0 bases from V and 0 bases from J, with 14 bases in between. CDR3 length: 17 amino acids. The CDR3 coding sequence is TGCGCCAGCAGCCAAGATACAGGATTCCTAGCTAACTATGGCTACACCTTC. Translation: CASSQDTGFLANYGYTF.

The rearrangement joins TRBV5-6 to TRBJ1-1, with D unclear. The ends were cut back, 4 bases at V and 6 bases at J, with 13 bases in the middle. This CDR3 has 13 residues. The germline V gene has CDR1 SGHDT and CDR2 YYEEEE. The CDR3 DNA is TGTGCCAGCAGCCTAGTGGCAGTCCCTGAAGCTTTCTTT. It encodes CASSLVAVPEAFF.

The gene calls are TRBV28 and TRBJ2-7; D ambiguous. The germline V gene has CDR1 MDHEN and CDR2 SYDVKM. The V and J ends lost 3 bases and 3 bases respectively, with 18 bases between them. The CDR3 loop spans 16 amino acids. The CDR3 DNA follows: TGTGCCAGCAGTTTTCTATCCCCAAATCGAAACTACGAGCAGTACTTC. It yields the protein CASSFLSPNRNYEQYF. The full variable domain, rest sourced from reference TRBV28 and TRBJ2-7, is DVKVTQSSRYLVKRTGEKVFLECVQDMDHENMFWYRQDPGLGLRLIYFSYDVKMKEKGDIPEGYSVSREKKERFSLILESASTNQTSMYLCASSFLSPNRNYEQYFGPGTRLTVT.

This CDR3 reads CASRKAPELAKNIQYF. The CDR3 nucleotides are TGCGCCAGCAGGAAAGCGCCAGAGCTAGCCAAAAACATTCAGTACTTC. The gene calls are TRBV5-1 and TRBJ2-4; D not certain. The V gene's germline CDR1 is SGHRS and CDR2 YFSETQ. The V gene lost 5 bases and the J gene lost 0 bases, with 15 bases spanning the gap. CDR3 length: 16 amino acids.

The V call is TRBV15, the J call TRBJ2-1; 7 bases map to TRBD2. V dropped 3 bases and J dropped 4; count of bases not matched to a gene: 6. The CDR3 runs 15 residues. CDR1 and CDR2 (germline): LNHNV, YYDKDF (reference sequence). CDR3 amino acids: CATSSGRTPYNEQFF. The DNA for the CDR3 is TGTGCCACCAGCAGCGGGAGGACCCCATACAATGAGCAGTTCTTC.

V usage is TRBV3-1 (or the pseudogene TRBV3-2) and J usage is TRBJ2-7; D might be TRBD2 (6 bases). CDR1 and CDR2 (germline): LGHDT, YNNKEL (reference sequence). Trimming took off 4 bases at V and 6 bases at J, with 22 bases between the two ends. This CDR3 comprises 16 residues. The CDR3 DNA reads as TGTGCCAGCAGCCCATCGGAGCGGAGGGATCCCCTCGAGCAGTACTTC. Its translation: CASSPSERRDPLEQYF.

To note about this clone: The junction differs from germline at one of its ends, possibly a read error. CDR3 sequence: CASSFQGSETQYF. The CDR3 DNA is TGTGCTAGCAGCTTTCAGGGGTCGGAGACCCAGTACTTC. V gene TRBV7-7 combines with J gene TRBJ2-5; D is perhaps TRBD1 (6 bases). The germline V gene has CDR1 SSHAT and CDR2 FNYEAQ (reference sequence). The CDR3 extends over 13 amino acids. Full variable domain (rest looked up from reference TRBV7-7 and TRBJ2-5): GAGVSQSPRYKVTKRGQDVTLRCDPISSHATLYWYQQALGQGPEFLTYFNYEAQPDKSGLPSDRFSAERPEGSISTLTIQRTEQRDSAMYRCASSFQGSETQYFGPGTRLLVL.

The J gene is TRBJ1-5, the V gene TRBV5-5; D gene uncertain. The CDR3 sequence is 16 residues long. Germline CDR1 is SGHKS and CDR2 is YYEKEE (reference sequence). V was clipped by 0 bases and J by 2 bases, with 12 bases between them. CDR3 in amino acids: CASSLGPPWRNQPQHF. In nucleotides, the CDR3 is TGTGCCAGCAGCTTGGGCCCGCCCTGGCGCAATCAGCCCCAGCATTTT.

The CDR3 loop is CASSLLKSTDMNTEAFF. The CDR3 DNA reads TGCGCCAGCAGCCTGTTAAAATCGACAGACATGAACACTGAAGCTTTCTTT. This sequence joins TRBV5-1 and TRBJ1-1, with TRBD1 as a possible D gene (5 bases). Deletions cut 4 bases from V and 0 bases from J, with 19 bases between. The CDR3 has 17 amino acids. Germline V gene lookup returns CDR1 SGHRS and CDR2 YFSETQ.

About this clone: Other DNA sequences in the same sample also yield this CDR3. The genes are TRBV3-1 (or the pseudogene TRBV3-2) and TRBJ2-3, with D hard to call. Germline CDR1 and CDR2: LGHDT and YNNKEL (reference sequence). The ends were cut back, 1 base at V and 6 bases at J, with 2 bases in the middle. CDR3 length: 11 residues. CDR3 protein: CASSQGDTQYF. CDR3 DNA: TGTGCCAGCAGCCAAGGGGATACGCAGTATTTT.

In this sample, this clone turned up many times. V and J are TRBV27 and TRBJ2-7; 7 nucleotides line up with TRBD1. The V and J ends lost 2 bases and 4 bases, in that order; junction bases with no gene match: 5. This CDR3 contains 14 residues. CDR1 and CDR2 from the germline V gene are MNHEY and SMNVEV (reference sequence). The CDR3 DNA reads as TGTGCCAGCAGTTTACTTGGGACAGAGTACGAGCAGTACTTC. Protein product: CASSLLGTEYEQYF.

The gene calls are TRBV12-5 and TRBJ1-5, with unresolved D. The V gene lost 3 bases and the J gene lost 3 bases, with 0 bases spanning the gap. The germline CDR1 and CDR2 sequences are LGHNT and FRNRAP. CDR3 length: 11 residues. The CDR3 nucleotides are TGTGCTAGTGGTTTCAATCAGCCCCAGCATTTT. It codes for CASGFNQPQHF.

The chain combines TRBV30 with TRBJ2-3, with D maybe TRBD1 (5 bases). V lost 4 bases and J lost 2, with 16 bases in between. The V gene's germline CDR1 is GTSNPN and CDR2 SVGIG (reference sequence). The CDR3 runs to 15 residues. CDR3 region: CAWNKRGRDTDTQYF. The DNA for the CDR3 is TGTGCCTGGAACAAAAGGGGAAGGGACACAGATACGCAGTATTTT.

This clone has a single count. The rearrangement links TRBV19 to TRBJ2-7, with D unclear. Germline lookup yields CDR1 LNHDA and CDR2 SQIVND (reference sequence). V shed 5 bases and J shed 0 bases, with 8 bases lying between them. This CDR3 has 13 residues. The CDR3 is CASSPAASYEQYF. CDR3 in DNA: TGTGCCAGTAGTCCCGCCGCCTCCTACGAGCAGTACTTC.